The sequence of this T cell receptor (beta chain) was determined in a study of cytomegalovirus exposure and HLA in healthy donors. Study-level results: Later analysis suggested most CMV-associated TCR beta chains were HLA-restricted. The likely explanation for a cluster of highly shared sequence variants was sequencing artifact. Listed as cytomegalovirus-associated were about 160 TCR beta chains.

This CDR3 spans 15 amino acids. Germline V lookup: CDR1 MNHEY, CDR2 SVGAGI. The ends lost 2 bases at V and 4 bases at J; junction bases unmatched: 7. Primers included in the PCR were 60 Vbeta and 13 Jbeta primers. Profiled with immunoSEQ multiplex PCR; TCRdb holds only in-frame clones, not every one. There are approximately 100,000 clones in the sample; around 80% occur only once, and around 5% lies in the top ten. On this clone: As yet, its antigen is unknown.

The material sequenced was PBMCs. The chain carries TRBV6-5 and TRBJ2-7, with 8 bases lining up with TRBD2. This TCR derives from a woman under 30 in good health and CMV-seropositive. In DNA form, the CDR3 reads TGTGCCAGCAGTTACACCTCGGGGGGGCTGTACGAGCAGTACTTC. Amino acids: CASSYTSGGLYEQYF.